This TCR beta chain comes out of a study of CD8+CD57+ T cells in acquired aplastic anemia (dated by TCRdb to 2016 to 2019). About the full investigation: DNA extracted from sorted CD4+ and CD8+ cells had a mean of around 3 ug, with a range of 0.2 to 27.4 ug. CD8+CD57+ expansion was defined as frequency above the mean frequency observed in healthy subjects.

What the work shows at the level of the full study, not this receptor alone: Nearly 30 CD8+ CDR3 sequences were found in both patients and controls but appeared to be highly expressed in patients and within the immunodominant clones of the patients. CD8+ Simpson's diversity did not differ significantly between patients and healthy controls (P=0.060).

As for this clonotype: Its antigen remains undetermined. No quality values exist for individual bases; no much larger clone is one base distant.

Profiling of TCR beta VDJ combinations and CDR3 sequences used genomic DNA as the template. An Illumina HiSeq 2000 was the platform used for TCR repertoire sequencing. The paper's data handling went like this. Repertoire assessment relied on Simpson's diversity index, CDR3 size and DJ length profiles, and TRBV/TRBJ rearrangement plots. The immunodominant clone was defined as the most abundant DNA sequence in deep sequencing data. CDR3 amino acid sequences were screened for sharing across subjects and compared with published repertoires and the VDJdb database. The public reads were reanalyzed by TCRdb: fastp trimming at Q25, MiXCR alignment, in-frame beta chains only. All rows with the same CDR3 protein become a single entry with the most common DNA and genes. TCRdb, not the authors, supplied the V and J calls. The table for this sample lists under 350,000 distinct CDR3 sequences; about 50% of them were counted only once. The ten largest clonotypes hold roughly 1.3% of the sample.

Clipping removes 5 bases from V and 4 bases from J, with 6 as the unmatched junction base count. CDR1 and CDR2 are read off the germline V gene as SGHTA and FQGNSA. The CDR3 runs 15 amino acids, cysteine and phenylalanine included. Kept here is only the CDR3 DNA, which spans 45 bases and is read in frame from base 1. Flow cytometry had shown CD8+CD57+ cell expansion in the patients selected for sequencing. Every patient had a diagnosis of severe acquired aplastic anemia based on International Study of Aplastic Anemia and Agranulocytosis and Camitta criteria. At the time blood was sampled, none of the patients had received any therapy. In the study, sorted CD4+ and CD8+ blood T cells from patients with severe aplastic anemia and from healthy subjects underwent deep sequencing of TCR repertoires. Patients were enrolled in the USA under clinicaltrials.gov protocols 00001620, 01623167, 00001397, 00071045, 00081523 and 00961064. Ficoll-Paque density gradient centrifugation was used to isolate peripheral blood mononuclear cells. Before DNA was extracted, CD4+ and CD8+ T cells were sorted using either FACS or magnetic beads.

Sequencing was done on a sample of sorted CD4+, CD8+, or CD8+CD57+ T cells (not recorded which) from PBMCs. This clonotype was obtained from a human donor with aplastic anemia. The chain is encoded by TRBV7-2 joined to TRBJ2-1; 9 nucleotides in the junction match TRBD1. The nucleotide sequence reads as follows: TGTGCCAGCAGCCGGGACAGGGAGCTTTACAATGAGCAGTTCTTC. Protein translation: CASSRDRELYNEQFF.